The T cell receptor (beta chain) described here comes from a study of CD8 T cells in Susac syndrome. Random-hexamer reverse transcription was applied to roughly 0.5 to 1 ug RNA. Amplification of the TCR beta CDR3 was carried out by immunoSEQ multiplex PCR, which spanned a total of 54 Vbeta and 13 Jbeta segments. TCRdb passed the immunoSEQ multiplex PCR reads through MiXCR, listing each CDR3 protein once. The repertoire holds about 300,000 distinct CDR3 sequences, with approximately 85% as singletons. CDR1 and CDR2 (germline): LNHDA, SQIVND (reference sequence). CDR3 length equals 13 residues. Losses at the gene ends were 5 bases for V and 5 bases for J; bases not matched to a gene: 5.

The sequencing sample was made of CD8+ T cells from PBMCs. The TCR sequence derives from a human donor with multiple sclerosis. This chain joins TRBV19 and TRBJ2-7; 8 nucleotides agree with TRBD1. CDR3 residues: CASSLTGDDEQYF. CDR3 bases: TGTGCCAGTAGTTTGACAGGGGATGACGAGCAGTACTTC.